Here is one T cell receptor beta chain with its context. This record comes from a study of blood T cell repertoires in COVID-19. Study information: Samples representing acute and convalescent COVID-19 were sourced from the United States, Italy and Spain.

Only in-frame clones appear in the TCRdb table, and some are missing; sequencing was by immunoSEQ multiplex PCR. The sample has some 240,000 clones, 75% to 85% seen once. Seattle cases were enrolled at active infection and followed longitudinally. The clonotype comes from a woman aged 80 or older with COVID-19, enrolled during active disease. Material for sequencing was peripheral blood.

The CDR3 nucleotides are TGCGCCAGCATAGGGGGAGCTAACTATGGCTACACCTTC. The encoded protein is CASIGGANYGYTF. The chain employs TRBV5-1 and TRBJ1-2; possible D gene TRBD1, 6 bases. The CDR3 length is 13 residues. Germline-derived CDR1 and CDR2 are SGHRS and YFSETQ. Trimming removed 6 bases from V and 0 bases from J, with 9 bases in between. The full variable domain, in which reference TRBV5-1 and TRBJ1-2 provide the parts outside the CDR3, is KAGVTQTPRYLIKTRGQQVTLSCSPISGHRSVSWYQQTPGQGLQFLFEYFSETQRNKGNFPGRFSGRQFSNSRSEMNVSTLELGDSALYLCASIGGANYGYTFGSGTRLTVV.